This T cell receptor beta chain was captured in a study of CD8 T cells in ankylosing spondylitis. J lost 6 bases, V lost 6 bases, and 12 bases had no gene match. The CDR3 is 15 residues long. The germline CDR1 and CDR2 sequences are SNHLY and FYNNEI. Note on this clonotype: The antigen remains undetermined.

TCRdb re-analysed the 5' RACE reads in MiXCR, keeping a single row per CDR3 protein. The sample yields 250,000 to 350,000 distinct CDR3 sequences, roughly 20% seen once. Study outcomes and limitations: Within matched ankylosing spondylitis synovial fluid, disease-linked clones were reportedly significantly enriched. In peripheral blood, disease-linked CD8+ clones occurred at relatively low frequencies.

Sequenced sample: blood, either unsorted or a sorted T cell fraction (not recorded which). The chain couples TRBV2 to TRBJ1-1; 8 bases fit TRBD1. This clonotype was sampled from a male donor with ankylosing spondylitis or in good health (not recorded which). The CDR3 sequence: CASRFPQGALSEAFF. Written as DNA, the CDR3 is TGTGCCAGCAGGTTCCCTCAGGGGGCGTTATCTGAAGCTTTCTTT.